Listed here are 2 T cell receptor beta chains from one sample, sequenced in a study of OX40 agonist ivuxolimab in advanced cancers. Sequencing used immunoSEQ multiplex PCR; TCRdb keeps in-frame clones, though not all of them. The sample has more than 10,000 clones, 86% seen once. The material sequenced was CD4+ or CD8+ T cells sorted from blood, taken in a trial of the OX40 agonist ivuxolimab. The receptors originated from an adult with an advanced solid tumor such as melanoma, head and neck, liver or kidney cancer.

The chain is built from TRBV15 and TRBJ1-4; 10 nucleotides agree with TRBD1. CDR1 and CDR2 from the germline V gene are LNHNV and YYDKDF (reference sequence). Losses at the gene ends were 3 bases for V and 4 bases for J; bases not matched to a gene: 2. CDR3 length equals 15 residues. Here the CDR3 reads CATSSRTGGNEKLFF. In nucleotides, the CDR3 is TGTGCCACCAGCAGTCGGACAGGGGGTAATGAAAAACTGTTTTTT.

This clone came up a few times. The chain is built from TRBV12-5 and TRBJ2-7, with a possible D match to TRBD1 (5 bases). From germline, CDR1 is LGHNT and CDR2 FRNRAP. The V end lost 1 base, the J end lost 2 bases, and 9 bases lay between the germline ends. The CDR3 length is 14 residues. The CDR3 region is CASGLGTSPYEQYF. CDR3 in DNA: TGTGCTAGTGGTTTGGGGACATCCCCCTACGAGCAGTACTTC.